Listed here are 10 T cell receptor beta chains from one sample, sequenced in a study of blood T cell repertoires in COVID-19. Sequencing was performed with immunoSEQ multiplex PCR; in TCRdb, only in-frame clones are kept and a portion is missing. Found here are over 250,000 clones, 80% to 95% of them singletons; the top ten hold 0.9% to 1.2%. Specimen: PBMCs or T cells enriched from blood (not recorded which). The receptors here all came from a woman aged 25 to 45 who had recovered from COVID-19.

The chain links TRBV28 to TRBJ1-2, with D unclear. Trimming shortened V by 2 bases and J by 4 bases, and 26 bases separated the two germline ends. CDR1 and CDR2 (germline): MDHEN, SYDVKM. This CDR3 spans 19 amino acids. Here the CDR3 reads CASSLGSASSLIRGYGYTF. CDR3 in DNA: TGTGCCAGCAGTTTAGGGAGTGCCAGCAGTTTAATCCGGGGCTATGGCTACACCTTC.

The CDR3 spells CASSLRQGSSYNSPLHF. CDR3 in DNA: TGTGCCAGCAGCTTAAGACAGGGGAGCTCCTATAATTCACCCCTCCACTTT. The chain joins TRBV7-2 to TRBJ1-6, with 8 bases aligning to TRBD1. Germline V lookup: CDR1 SGHTA, CDR2 FQGNSA. Unmatched junction bases numbered 3, after V lost 2 bases and J lost 0 bases. This CDR3 region has 17 residues.

The genes are TRBV18 and TRBJ2-1; D gene ambiguous. Germline V gives CDR1 KGHSH, CDR2 LQKENI. Trimming removed 3 bases from V and 5 bases from J, with 11 bases in between. The CDR3 covers 14 residues. In DNA, the CDR3 is TGTGCCAGCTCACCCGTGCTACTTGACAATGAGCAGTTCTTC. Its protein product is CASSPVLLDNEQFF.

V usage is TRBV15 and J usage is TRBJ2-7; D unclear. The V end lost 2 bases, the J end lost 6 bases, and 8 bases lay between the germline ends. The CDR3 has 12 residues. In germline, CDR1 is LNHNV, CDR2 YYDKDF (reference sequence). CDR3 amino acids: CATSRTLSEQYF. In DNA, the CDR3 is TGTGCCACCAGCAGAACCCTAAGCGAGCAGTACTTC.

The chain has TRBV7-9 and TRBJ2-1; 8 nucleotides line up with TRBD1. The CDR3 length is 14 residues. V gave up 5 bases and J gave up 5 bases; unmatched junction bases: 5. CDR1 is SEHNR, CDR2 FQNEAQ, per germline (reference sequence). The CDR3: CASSRTGQDNEQFF. The CDR3 DNA is TGTGCCAGCAGCCGGACAGGGCAGGACAATGAGCAGTTCTTC. Full variable domain (rest looked up from reference TRBV7-9 and TRBJ2-1): DTGVSQNPRHKITKRGQNVTFRCDPISEHNRLYWYRQTLGQGPEFLTYFQNEAQLEKSRLLSDRFSAERPKGSFSTLEIQRTEQGDSAMYLCASSRTGQDNEQFFGPGTRLTVL.

The V and J genes are TRBV7-3 and TRBJ2-1; weak D call: TRBD1 (5 bases). CDR3 size: 13 residues. Germline-derived CDR1 and CDR2 are SGHTA and FQGTGA. V lost 3 bases, J lost 9 bases, and 12 bases lay in between. DNA of the CDR3: TGTGCCAGCAGCTTGGGCCAGGGTCGTGAGCAGTTCTTC. Amino acids: CASSLGQGREQFF.

This chain links TRBV5-1 with TRBJ1-1, with no clear D. Germline lookup yields CDR1 SGHRS and CDR2 YFSETQ. With 2 bases removed from V and 2 bases from J, the gap between germline ends came to 7 bases. The length of the CDR3 is 13 residues. The CDR3 loop is CASSFQINTEAFF. CDR3 DNA: TGCGCCAGCAGCTTCCAGATAAACACTGAAGCTTTCTTT.

This chain joins TRBV28 and TRBJ1-5, with D perhaps matching TRBD1 (5 bases). V dropped 8 bases and J dropped 7 bases, with 18 bases sitting between them. This CDR3 has 14 residues. The germline V gene encodes CDR1 MDHEN and CDR2 SYDVKM. CDR3 in amino acids: CASLRGGVGQPQHF. The CDR3 DNA is TGTGCCAGCCTCCGCGGGGGGGTAGGGCAGCCCCAGCATTTT.

This rearrangement joins TRBV21-1 to TRBJ2-3; the D call in the table, TRBD2, was not verified against the DNA. TRBV21-1 is termed a pseudogene. This CDR3 spans 20 amino acids. The DNA for the CDR3 is TGTGCCAGCAGCCCCCCGACTAGCGGGAGGGCCTGTAGGAGCACAGATACGCAGTATTTT. Translated, it gives CASSPPTSGRACRSTDTQYF.

This clone was seen only once. This sequence joins TRBV19 and TRBJ2-4; 12 bases line up with TRBD2. J gave up 3 bases and V 4 bases, and 13 bases lay outside the gene matches. The CDR3 is made up of 19 amino acids. Germline assignment: CDR1 LNHDA and CDR2 SQIVND (reference sequence). DNA of the CDR3: TGTGCCAGTAGTACCCAGAGACTAGCGGGAGACGTATTCAAAAACATTCAGTACTTC. Translated: CASSTQRLAGDVFKNIQYF. Drawing the rest from reference TRBV19 and TRBJ2-4, the complete variable domain is DGGITQSPKYLFRKEGQNVTLSCEQNLNHDAMYWYRQDPGQGLRLIYYSQIVNDFQKGDIAEGYSVSREKKESFPLTVTSAQKNPTAFYLCASSTQRLAGDVFKNIQYFGAGTRLSVL.